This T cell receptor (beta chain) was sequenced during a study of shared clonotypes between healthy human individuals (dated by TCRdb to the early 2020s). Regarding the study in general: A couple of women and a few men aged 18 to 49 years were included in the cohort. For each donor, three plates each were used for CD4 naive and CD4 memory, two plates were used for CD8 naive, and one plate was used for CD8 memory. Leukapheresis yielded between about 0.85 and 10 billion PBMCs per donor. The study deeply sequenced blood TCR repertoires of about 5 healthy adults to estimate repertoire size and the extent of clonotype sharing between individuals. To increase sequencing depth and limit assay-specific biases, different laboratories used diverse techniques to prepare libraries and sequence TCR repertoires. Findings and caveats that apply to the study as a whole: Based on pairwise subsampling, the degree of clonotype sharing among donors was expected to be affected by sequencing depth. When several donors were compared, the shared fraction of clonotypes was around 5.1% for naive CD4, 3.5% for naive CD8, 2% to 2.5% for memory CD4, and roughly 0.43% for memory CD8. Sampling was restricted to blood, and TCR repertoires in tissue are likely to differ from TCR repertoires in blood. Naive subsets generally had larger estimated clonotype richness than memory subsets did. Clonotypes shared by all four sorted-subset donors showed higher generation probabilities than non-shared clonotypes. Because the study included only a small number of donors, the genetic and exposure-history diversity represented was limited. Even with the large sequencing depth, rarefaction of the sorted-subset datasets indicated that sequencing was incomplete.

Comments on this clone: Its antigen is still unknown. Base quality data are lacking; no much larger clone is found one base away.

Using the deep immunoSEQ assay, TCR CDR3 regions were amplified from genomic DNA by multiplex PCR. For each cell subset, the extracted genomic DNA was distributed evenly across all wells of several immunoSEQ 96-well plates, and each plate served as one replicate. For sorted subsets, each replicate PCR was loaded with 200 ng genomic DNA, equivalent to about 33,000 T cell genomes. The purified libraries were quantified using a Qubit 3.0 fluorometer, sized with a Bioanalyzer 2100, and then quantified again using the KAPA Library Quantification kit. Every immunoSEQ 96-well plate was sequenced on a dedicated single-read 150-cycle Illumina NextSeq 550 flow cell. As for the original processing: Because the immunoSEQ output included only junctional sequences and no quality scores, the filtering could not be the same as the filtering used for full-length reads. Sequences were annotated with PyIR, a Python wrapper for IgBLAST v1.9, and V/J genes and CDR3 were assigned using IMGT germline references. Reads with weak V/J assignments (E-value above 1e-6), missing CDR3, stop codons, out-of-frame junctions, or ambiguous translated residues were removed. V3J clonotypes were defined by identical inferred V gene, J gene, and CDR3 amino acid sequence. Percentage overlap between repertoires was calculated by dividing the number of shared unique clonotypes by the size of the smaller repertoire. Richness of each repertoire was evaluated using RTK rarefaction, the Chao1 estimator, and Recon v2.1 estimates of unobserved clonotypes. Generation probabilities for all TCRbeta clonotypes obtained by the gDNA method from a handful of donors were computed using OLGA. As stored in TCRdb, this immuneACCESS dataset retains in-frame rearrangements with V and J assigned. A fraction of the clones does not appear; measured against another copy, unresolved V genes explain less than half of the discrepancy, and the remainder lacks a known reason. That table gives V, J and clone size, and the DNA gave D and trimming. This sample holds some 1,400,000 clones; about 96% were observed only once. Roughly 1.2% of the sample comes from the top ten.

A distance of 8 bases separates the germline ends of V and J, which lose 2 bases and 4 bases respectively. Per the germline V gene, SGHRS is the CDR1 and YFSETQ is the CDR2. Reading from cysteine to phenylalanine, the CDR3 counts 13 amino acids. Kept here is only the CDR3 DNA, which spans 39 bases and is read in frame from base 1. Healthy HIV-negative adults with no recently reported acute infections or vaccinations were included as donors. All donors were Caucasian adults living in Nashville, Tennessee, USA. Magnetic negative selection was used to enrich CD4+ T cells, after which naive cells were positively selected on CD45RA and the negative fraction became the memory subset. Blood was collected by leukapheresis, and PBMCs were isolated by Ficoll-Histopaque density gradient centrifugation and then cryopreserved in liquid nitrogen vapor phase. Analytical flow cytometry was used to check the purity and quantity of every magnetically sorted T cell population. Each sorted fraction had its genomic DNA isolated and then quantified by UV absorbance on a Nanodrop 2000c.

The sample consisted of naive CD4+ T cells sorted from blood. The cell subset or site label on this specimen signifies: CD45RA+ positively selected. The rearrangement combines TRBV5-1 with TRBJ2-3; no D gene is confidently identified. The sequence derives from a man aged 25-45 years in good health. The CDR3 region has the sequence CASSFASSDTQYF. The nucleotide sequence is TGCGCCAGCAGCTTCGCCTCTTCAGATACGCAGTATTTT. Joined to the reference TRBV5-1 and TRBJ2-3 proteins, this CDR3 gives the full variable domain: KAGVTQTPRYLIKTRGQQVTLSCSPISGHRSVSWYQQTPGQGLQFLFEYFSETQRNKGNFPGRFSGRQFSNSRSEMNVSTLELGDSALYLCASSFASSDTQYFGPGTRLTVL.